The rows below give T cell receptor beta chains drawn from one sample of a study of Tregs in tolerant kidney transplant recipients. The method was immunoSEQ multiplex PCR; TCRdb's version includes in-frame clones alone and lacks a portion of them. This repertoire shows 98,000 or so clones, around 90% found once; its top ten account for approximately 0.34%. The specimen was CD4+ T cells from blood, collected before the transplant. All receptors come from a human donor who received a combined kidney and bone marrow transplant. The CDR3 runs from the conserved cysteine through the conserved F or W. Fields, in order: clone size, J gene, V gene, D gene, CDR3 DNA, CDR3 protein. A D gene is named only where the DNA matches it firmly. A row's size may be missing; if present it is once, few, many or a size class.

>.|TRBJ1-2|TRBV7-9|TRBD1
TGTGCCAGCAGCTTAGTGTACGACAGGGGCGTAGGTGGCTACACCTTC
CASSLVYDRGVGGYTF
>.|TRBJ2-3|TRBV6-5|.
TGTGCCAGCACCACGGGTTTTCGCACAGATACGCAGTATTTT
CASTTGFRTDTQYF
>.|TRBJ1-1|TRBV23-1|.
TGCGCCAGCAGTCAGGGGGGGGCGAGGGACACTGAAGCTTTCTTT
CASSQGGARDTEAFF
>.|TRBJ2-3|TRBV2|.
TGTGCCGGGCGCCCTTGGCCGGGGGCAGATACGCAGTATTTT
CAGRPWPGADTQYF
>.|TRBJ1-3|TRBV4-1|.
TGCGCCAGCAGCCAAAGGTACAGTAGCTCTGGAAACACCATATATTTT
CASSQRYSSSGNTIYF
>.|TRBJ2-1|TRBV6-4|.
TGTGCCAGCAGTGACATGGGGGCGAGGGGGTCCTACAATGAGCAGTTCTTC
CASSDMGARGSYNEQFF
>.|TRBJ1-5|TRBV5-1|TRBD1
TGCGCCAGCAGCTTGGAAGGGGGCAGCAATCAGCCCCAGCATTTT
CASSLEGGSNQPQHF
>.|TRBJ1-2|TRBV30|.
TGTGCCTGGAGGCATTCGGATGGCTACACCTTC
CAWRHSDGYTF
>.|TRBJ1-1|TRBV30|TRBD1
TGTGCCTGGAGTGTAAGGGGGCTGGACACTGAAGCTTTCTTT
CAWSVRGLDTEAFF
>.|TRBJ1-2|TRBV15|TRBD1
TGTGCCACCAGCAGAGAAAGGGGACAGGGAGACTCCTATGGCTACACCTTC
CATSRERGQGDSYGYTF
>.|TRBJ2-4|TRBV15|.
TGTGCCACCAGCAGAGATCTACTAGCCAAAAACATTCAGTACTTC
CATSRDLLAKNIQYF
>.|TRBJ2-2|TRBV5-6|TRBD1
TGTGCCAGTCACAGGGGTTGGACCGGGGAGCTGTTTTTT
CASHRGWTGELFF
>.|TRBJ1-6|TRBV7-9|.
TGTGCCAGCGTTTTGGCGGGGAGCTCCTATAATTCACCCCTCCACTTT
CASVLAGSSYNSPLHF
>.|TRBJ1-2|TRBV11-2|TRBD1
TGTGCCAGCAGCTGGGGACAGGCCAACTATGGCTACACCTTC
CASSWGQANYGYTF
>once|TRBJ2-7|TRBV28|TRBD2
TGTGCCAGCAGTTCCGGCGGGAGCCCGATCTACGAGCAGTACTTC
CASSSGGSPIYEQYF
>.|TRBJ2-7|TRBV5-6|.
TGTGCCAGCAGCTTTCAGCGGCAGCAGTACTTC
CASSFQRQQYF
>once|TRBJ1-1|TRBV15|TRBD1
TGTGCCACCAGCAGAGATAGAGTCTCCAGGGGGAGAACTGAAGCTTTCTTT
CATSRDRVSRGRTEAFF
>.|TRBJ2-7|TRBV6-5|.
TGTGCCAGCAGTTACAGCCACGAGCAGTACTTC
CASSYSHEQYF
>.|TRBJ1-2|TRBV7-6|.
TGTGCCAGCAGGGGGCAGGGTGACTATGGCTACACCTTC
CASRGQGDYGYTF
>.|TRBJ2-3|TRBV18|TRBD1
TGTGCCAGCTCGGGGACAGGACCAGATACGCAGTATTTT
CASSGTGPDTQYF
>.|TRBJ2-3|TRBV7-2|.
TGTGCCAGCAGCTCTAATCCCGGTCCAGATACGCAGTATTTT
CASSSNPGPDTQYF
>.|TRBJ2-1|TRBV2|.
TGTGCCAGCAGGTTCTCCCATGGGGCCGCCCAGGACAATGAGCAGTTCTTC
CASRFSHGAAQDNEQFF
>once|TRBJ2-5|TRBV5-1|.
TGCGCCAGCAGCTCTGGAGGGGGGGAAGAGACCCAGTACTTC
CASSSGGGEETQYF
>.|TRBJ1-5|TRBV7-9|TRBD1
TGTGCCAGCAGCGGCCGGACAGGGGATCCCCAGCATTTT
CASSGRTGDPQHF
>.|TRBJ1-2|TRBV2|.
TGTGCCAGCAGTGAAGAGTTGCGGGGGTATGGCTACACCTTC
CASSEELRGYGYTF
>.|TRBJ1-1|TRBV7-6|TRBD1
TGTGCCAGCAGCCTGGACAGGGGGAAGGTCGGCACTGAAGCTTTCTTT
CASSLDRGKVGTEAFF
>.|TRBJ1-5|TRBV7-9|.
TGTGCCAGCACGGGAGTGGGAGATCAGCCCCAGCATTTT
CASTGVGDQPQHF
>few|TRBJ2-3|TRBV13|.
TGTGCCAGCAGCCAAAAGTGGGCAGGATATACTAGCACAGATACGCAGTATTTT
CASSQKWAGYTSTDTQYF
>.|TRBJ1-2|TRBV5-8|.
TGTGCCAGCAGCTCCGCTGACAGGAGTCCCTATGGCTACACCTTC
CASSSADRSPYGYTF
>.|TRBJ1-1|TRBV4-3|.
TGCGCCAGCAGCCACCGACGGGAGGGGAGGGGCACTGAAGCTTTCTTT
CASSHRREGRGTEAFF
>.|TRBJ1-1|TRBV10-3|.
TGTGCCATCAGTCCTAGGGAGGGCACTGAAGCTTTCTTT
CAISPREGTEAFF
>.|TRBJ2-7|TRBV14|TRBD2
TGTGCCAGCAGCCAAGCCGGGACTAGCGCAAAGAACCAGTACTTC
CASSQAGTSAKNQYF
>.|TRBJ1-2|TRBV7-2|.
TGTGCCAGCAGCCCAACCCCTAATGGCTACACCTTC
CASSPTPNGYTF
>.|TRBJ1-6|TRBV25-1|.
TGTGCCAGCTCCTGGGGCCCAACTTCACCCCTCCACTTT
CASSWGPTSPLHF
>.|TRBJ2-5|TRBV7-2|TRBD2
TGTGCCAGCAGCCCCAGGACTAGCGGGGGGGCGGGAGAGACCCAGTACTTC
CASSPRTSGGAGETQYF
>.|TRBJ1-5|TRBV19|.
TGTGCCAGTAATCTTGGGCAGGGGTTCCAGCCCCAGCATTTT
CASNLGQGFQPQHF
>few|TRBJ2-7|TRBV4-3|TRBD1
TGCGCCAGCAGCCAGAACGACAGGGCCGTCCACGAGCAGTACTTC
CASSQNDRAVHEQYF
>.|TRBJ2-1|TRBV15|TRBD2
TGTGCCACCAGCAGAGGCCGGGGGGTGGAGCAGTTCTTC
CATSRGRGVEQFF
>.|TRBJ2-2|TRBV5-1|TRBD1
TGCGCCAGCAGCTTCGGGCAGGGGGCCGTGTCCGGGGAGCTGTTTTTT
CASSFGQGAVSGELFF
>.|TRBJ1-4|TRBV6-5|TRBD1
TGTGCCAGCAGTTACCAGACAGGGGTACGAGAAAAACTGTTTTTT
CASSYQTGVREKLFF
>.|TRBJ2-1|TRBV5-4|TRBD2
TGTGCCAGCAGCTTATTACTAGCGGTCTACAATGAGCAGTTCTTC
CASSLLLAVYNEQFF
>.|TRBJ2-7|TRBV19|.
TGTGCCAGTAGTGCCCGCAGGGACTCCTACGAGCAGTACTTC
CASSARRDSYEQYF
>.|TRBJ2-7|TRBV5-1|.
TGCGCCAGCAGCTTAGAGAGCCTCTCGTCCCGCGAGCAGTACTTC
CASSLESLSSREQYF
>.|TRBJ2-7|TRBV30|.
TGTGCCTGGAGTCCGAGGAGTGACGAGCAGTACTTC
CAWSPRSDEQYF
>once|TRBJ2-5|TRBV4-1|TRBD1
TGCGCCAGCAGCCAAGATGAGACAGGGGGGCCCCAAGAGACCCAGTACTTC
CASSQDETGGPQETQYF
>.|TRBJ2-7|TRBV4-3|TRBD2
TGCGCCAGCAGCCAAGATCGGTCGAGCGGGAACTACGAGCAGTACTTC
CASSQDRSSGNYEQYF
>.|TRBJ2-3|TRBV5-4|TRBD1
TGTGCCAGCAGTCCCGGGACAGGGGTTCGGGATACGCAGTATTTT
CASSPGTGVRDTQYF
>.|TRBJ2-5|TRBV2|TRBD2
TGTGCCAGCAGTGATCCGACTAGCGGGGTAGTTCAAGAGACCCAGTACTTC
CASSDPTSGVVQETQYF
>.|TRBJ1-2|TRBV6-5|TRBD1
TGTGCCAGCAGGGGGACAGGGCATGGCTACACCTTC
CASRGTGHGYTF
>.|TRBJ2-1|TRBV15|.
TGTGCCACCAGCACCCTGACAGAGAGCTCCTACAATGAGCAGTTCTTC
CATSTLTESSYNEQFF
>.|TRBJ1-2|TRBV28|TRBD1
TGTGCCAGCAGCCCCGGACAGGGATGGGGCTACACCTTC
CASSPGQGWGYTF
>.|TRBJ2-2|TRBV19|TRBD2
TGTGCCAGTAGCCTCCCCCCGGGGGGGCACGGGGAGCTGTTTTTT
CASSLPPGGHGELFF
>.|TRBJ2-1|TRBV27|.
TGTGCCAGCAGTTTCGGGGGACTTGGAACTTACAATGAGCAGTTCTTC
CASSFGGLGTYNEQFF
>.|TRBJ2-3|TRBV2|.
TGTGCCAGCAGCCCCGGGACTAGCACAGATACGCAGTATTTT
CASSPGTSTDTQYF
>.|TRBJ2-7|TRBV5-1|TRBD1
TGCGCCAGCAGCCAGTCGACAGGGTATACATACGAGCAGTACTTC
CASSQSTGYTYEQYF
>once|TRBJ1-5|TRBV6-5|TRBD1
TGTGCCAGCATGCGGGACAGGGGGGCGGGACAGCCCCAGCATTTT
CASMRDRGAGQPQHF